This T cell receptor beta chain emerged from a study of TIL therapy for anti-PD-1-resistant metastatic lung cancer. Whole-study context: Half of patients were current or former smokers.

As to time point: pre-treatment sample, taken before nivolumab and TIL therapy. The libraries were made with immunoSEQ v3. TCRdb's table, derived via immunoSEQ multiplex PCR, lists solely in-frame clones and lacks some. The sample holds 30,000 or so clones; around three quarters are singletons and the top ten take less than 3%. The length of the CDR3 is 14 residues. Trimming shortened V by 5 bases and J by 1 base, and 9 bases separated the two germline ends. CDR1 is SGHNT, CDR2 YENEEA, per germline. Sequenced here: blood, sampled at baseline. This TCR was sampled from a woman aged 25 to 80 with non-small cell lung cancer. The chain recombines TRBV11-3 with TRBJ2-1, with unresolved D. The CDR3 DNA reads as TGTGCCAGCAGCGATAGCCAGTCCTACAATGAGCAGTTCTTC. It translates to CASSDSQSYNEQFF.